This passage covers 4 T cell receptor beta chains from one sample sequenced in a study of cytomegalovirus exposure and HLA in healthy donors. Only in-frame clones appear in the TCRdb table, and some are missing; sequencing was by immunoSEQ multiplex PCR. The sample has about 160,000 clones, approximately 96% seen once; the top ten hold roughly 1%. The sequencing sample was made of PBMCs. The receptors stem from a woman aged 18 to 35 in good health and CMV-seronegative.

V usage is TRBV7-2 and J usage is TRBJ1-4, with TRBD1 as a possible D gene (6 bases). Trimming left V 5 bases short and J 0 bases short, with 13 bases between. The CDR3 extends over 16 amino acids. From germline, CDR1 is SGHTA and CDR2 FQGNSA. The DNA for the CDR3 is TGTGCCAGCAGCCCCAGGGGTAGAGCAACTAATGAAAAACTGTTTTTT. This translates into CASSPRGRATNEKLFF. The full variable domain, with the rest looked up from reference TRBV7-2 and TRBJ1-4, is GAGVSQSPSNKVTEKGKDVELRCDPISGHTALYWYRQSLGQGLEFLIYFQGNSAPDKSGLPSDRFSAERTGGSVSTLTIQRTQQEDSAVYLCASSPRGRATNEKLFFGSGTQLSVL.

The chain links TRBV11-3 to TRBJ1-1; 10 positions agree with TRBD1. Losses at the gene ends were 1 base for V and 4 bases for J; bases not matched to a gene: 3. CDR1 and CDR2 from the germline V gene are SGHNT and YENEEA. There are 15 residues in the CDR3. The CDR3 here is CASSLGTGGGTEAFF. The CDR3 nucleotides are TGTGCCAGCAGCTTAGGGACAGGGGGAGGCACTGAAGCTTTCTTT.

The chain recombines TRBV7-2 with TRBJ2-7; 14 bases align to TRBD2. The CDR3 covers 14 residues. After removal of 5 bases from V and 8 bases from J, the junction contained 5 bases not matched to a gene. CDR1 SGHTA and CDR2 FQGNSA come from the germline V gene. The CDR3 coding sequence is TGTGCCAGCAGCGGGACTAGCGGGGGTCTTAAGCAGTACTTC. It codes for CASSGTSGGLKQYF.

J is TRBJ2-5 and V is TRBV9; 10 nucleotides agree with TRBD1. The V segment lost 3 bases and the J segment 5 bases; nucleotides outside the gene matches: 10. Germline loops: CDR1 SGDLS, CDR2 YYNGEE. This CDR3 contains 16 residues. The CDR3 DNA reads as TGTGCCAGCAGCGGAGACCGGGACAGGGGATGGGAGACCCAGTACTTC. As protein: CASSGDRDRGWETQYF.